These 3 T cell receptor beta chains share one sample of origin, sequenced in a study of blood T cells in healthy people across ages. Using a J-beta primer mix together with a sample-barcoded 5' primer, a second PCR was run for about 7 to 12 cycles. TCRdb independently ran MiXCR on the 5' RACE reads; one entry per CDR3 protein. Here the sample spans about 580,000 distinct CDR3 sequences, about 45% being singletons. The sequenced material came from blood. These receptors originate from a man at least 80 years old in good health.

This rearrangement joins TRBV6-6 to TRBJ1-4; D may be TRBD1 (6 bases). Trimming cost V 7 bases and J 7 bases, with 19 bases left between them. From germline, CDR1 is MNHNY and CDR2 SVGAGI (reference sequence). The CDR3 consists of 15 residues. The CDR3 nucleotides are TGTGCCAGCACGACGATCGGGGGCTTGGGTGAAAAACTGTTTTTT. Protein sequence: CASTTIGGLGEKLFF.

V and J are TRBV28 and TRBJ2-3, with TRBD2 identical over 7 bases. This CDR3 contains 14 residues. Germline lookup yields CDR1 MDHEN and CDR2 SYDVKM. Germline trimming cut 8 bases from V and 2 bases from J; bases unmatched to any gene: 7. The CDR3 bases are TGTGCCAGCCTGGGCGGGACTAACACAGATACGCAGTATTTT. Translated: CASLGGTNTDTQYF.

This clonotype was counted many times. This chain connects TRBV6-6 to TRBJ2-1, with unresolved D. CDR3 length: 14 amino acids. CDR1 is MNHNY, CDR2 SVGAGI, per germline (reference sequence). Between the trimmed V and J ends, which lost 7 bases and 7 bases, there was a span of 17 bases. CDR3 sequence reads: CASIRERLGNEQFF. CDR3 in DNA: TGTGCCAGCATACGCGAGAGGTTGGGAAATGAGCAGTTCTTC.